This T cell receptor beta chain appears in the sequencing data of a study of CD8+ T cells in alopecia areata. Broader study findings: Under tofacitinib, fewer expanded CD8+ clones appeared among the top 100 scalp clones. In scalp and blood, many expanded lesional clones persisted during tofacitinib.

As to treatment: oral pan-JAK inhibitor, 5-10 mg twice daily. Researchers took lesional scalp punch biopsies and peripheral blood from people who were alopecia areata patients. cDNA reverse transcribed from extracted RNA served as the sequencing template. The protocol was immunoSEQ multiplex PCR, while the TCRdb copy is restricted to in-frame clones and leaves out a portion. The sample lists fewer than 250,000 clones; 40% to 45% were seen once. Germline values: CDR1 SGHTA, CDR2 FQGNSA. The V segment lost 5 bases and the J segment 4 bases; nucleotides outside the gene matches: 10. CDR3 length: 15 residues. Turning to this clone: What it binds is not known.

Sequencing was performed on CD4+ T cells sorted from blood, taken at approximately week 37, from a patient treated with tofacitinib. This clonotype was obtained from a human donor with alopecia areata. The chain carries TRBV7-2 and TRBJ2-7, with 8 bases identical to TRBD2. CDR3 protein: CASSPGRLASYEQYF. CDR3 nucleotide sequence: TGTGCCAGCAGCCCGGGCAGACTAGCGAGTTACGAGCAGTACTTC.